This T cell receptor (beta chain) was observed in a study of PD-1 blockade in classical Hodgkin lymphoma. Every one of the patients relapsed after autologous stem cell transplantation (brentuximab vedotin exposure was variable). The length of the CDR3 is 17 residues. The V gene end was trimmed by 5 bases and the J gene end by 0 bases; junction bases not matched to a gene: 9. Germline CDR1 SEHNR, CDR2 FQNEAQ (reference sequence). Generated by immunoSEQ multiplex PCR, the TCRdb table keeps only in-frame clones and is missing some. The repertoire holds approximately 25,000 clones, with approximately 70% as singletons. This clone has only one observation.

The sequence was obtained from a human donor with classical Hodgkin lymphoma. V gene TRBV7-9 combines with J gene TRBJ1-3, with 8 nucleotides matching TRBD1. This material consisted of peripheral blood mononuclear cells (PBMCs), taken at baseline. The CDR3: CASSLYTGGSSGNTIYF. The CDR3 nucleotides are TGTGCCAGCAGCCTTTATACAGGGGGGAGCTCTGGAAACACCATATATTTT.